The 27 T cell receptor beta chains below all came from one sample that was sequenced in a study of blood T cell repertoires in COVID-19. The table came from immunoSEQ multiplex PCR; TCRdb's copy has only in-frame clones and leaves some out. This table holds tens of thousands of clones, about three quarters found once. Sequencing was carried out using peripheral blood. The receptors come from a woman in her seventies with acute or convalescent COVID-19.

This clone has just a few counts. This chain links TRBV2 with TRBJ2-3; 7 bases fit TRBD2. The ends lost 6 bases at V and 0 bases at J; junction bases unmatched: 9. From germline, CDR1 is SNHLY and CDR2 FYNNEI. The length of the CDR3 is 16 residues. CDR3 sequence: CASSGPSGASTDTQYF. CDR3 nucleotides: TGTGCCAGCAGCGGTCCTAGCGGTGCTAGCACAGATACGCAGTATTTT.

The chain joins TRBV7-2 to TRBJ1-2, with 10 bases aligning to TRBD1. The ends lost 6 bases at V and 4 bases at J; junction bases unmatched: 8. Germline V gene data show CDR1 as SGHTA and CDR2 as FQGNSA. The CDR3 has 15 amino acids. The CDR3 sequence is CASSSTTGGVYGYTF. The CDR3 nucleotides are TGTGCCAGCAGTTCAACGACAGGGGGCGTCTATGGCTACACCTTC.

V usage is TRBV19 and J usage is TRBJ2-2; weak D call: TRBD1 (5 bases). Germline assignment: CDR1 LNHDA and CDR2 SQIVND (reference sequence). V dropped 11 bases and J dropped 6 bases, with 16 bases sitting between them. The CDR3 sequence is 13 residues long. The CDR3 region is CASSGVRAGELFF. The CDR3 DNA reads TGTGCCTCCAGTGGAGTCAGGGCCGGGGAGCTGTTTTTT.

This chain uses TRBV27 with TRBJ2-7, with TRBD2 matching over 8 bases. The CDR3 consists of 13 residues. Germline values: CDR1 MNHEY, CDR2 SMNVEV (reference sequence). V dropped 6 bases and J dropped 5; count of bases not matched to a gene: 6. In nucleotides, the CDR3 is TGTGCCAGCAGGGGACTAGTCGTTCACGAGCAGTACTTC. It codes for CASRGLVVHEQYF.

The V and J genes are TRBV6-2 or TRBV6-3 and TRBJ1-2; a weak D match, TRBD1 (5 bases). Germline CDR1 reads MNHEY; CDR2 reads SVGEGT. Deletions cut 4 bases from V and 6 bases from J, with 15 bases between. CDR3 size: 14 residues. CDR3 residues: CASSFQGRGDGYTF. For the CDR3, the DNA is TGTGCCAGCAGTTTCCAGGGTAGGGGTGATGGCTACACCTTC.

This clone is a singleton in its sample. This sequence joins TRBV7-2 and TRBJ2-5; 8 positions agree with TRBD1. Germline V lookup: CDR1 SGHTA, CDR2 FQGNSA. The trim removed 4 bases at V and 5 bases at J, leaving 6 bases unmatched. This CDR3 has 14 amino acids. In DNA, the CDR3 is TGTGCCAGCAGCTGGGACAGGAGTTCGGAGACCCAGTACTTC. Residues: CASSWDRSSETQYF.

This clone was seen more than once but under ten times. Mismatch with germline at one junction end may stem from a read error. The chain uses TRBV5-4 and TRBJ2-6, with TRBD1 as a possible D gene (6 bases). Germline-derived CDR1 and CDR2 are SGHNT and YYREEE (reference sequence). The length of the CDR3 is 15 residues. DNA of the CDR3: TGTGCCAGCAGCCAGGGGTCACCTGGAGCCAACGTCCTGACTTTC. This translates into CASSQGSPGANVLTF.

This chain connects TRBV5-4 to TRBJ2-3; D perhaps matches TRBD2 (5 bases). CDR1 and CDR2 (germline): SGHNT, YYREEE (reference sequence). This CDR3 is 15 amino acids long. The V gene lost 0 bases and the J gene lost 4 bases, with 12 bases spanning the gap. This CDR3 reads CASSLGLHGADTQYF. For the CDR3, the DNA is TGTGCCAGCAGCTTGGGCCTTCACGGGGCAGATACGCAGTATTTT.

V gene TRBV27 combines with J gene TRBJ2-7; 8 bases agree with TRBD2. The CDR3 has 14 residues. Per the germline V gene, CDR1 is MNHEY and CDR2 is SMNVEV (reference sequence). J gave up 3 bases and V 5 bases, and 6 bases lay outside the gene matches. CDR3 amino acids: CASSREGVGYEQYF. The CDR3 coding sequence is TGTGCCAGCAGTCGGGAGGGAGTGGGCTACGAGCAGTACTTC.

This clone is a singleton in its sample. This chain connects TRBV19 to TRBJ2-2, with D possibly matching TRBD1 (5 bases). CDR3 length equals 16 residues. V was trimmed by 9 bases and J by 6 bases, leaving 23 bases between them. The germline V gene encodes CDR1 LNHDA and CDR2 SQIVND (reference sequence). DNA of the CDR3: TGTGCCAGCAAAAGTGTAGGACAAGATTGGTCCGGGGAGCTGTTTTTT. Translating it yields CASKSVGQDWSGELFF.

The chain links TRBV29-1 to TRBJ2-1, with D possibly TRBD2 on 6 matching bases. The length of the CDR3 is 13 residues. Trimming left V 4 bases short and J 7 bases short, with 14 bases between. Germline loops: CDR1 SQVTM, CDR2 ANQGSEA. The CDR3 DNA sequence: TGCAGCGTTGCAAGGGAAGGGAGGAATGAGCAGTTCTTC. Translating it yields CSVAREGRNEQFF.

V and J are TRBV6-2 or TRBV6-3 and TRBJ2-7; 7 bases fit TRBD1. This CDR3 is 17 amino acids long. Trimming took 2 bases from V and 2 from J; bases not matched to a gene: 12. The germline gives CDR1 MNHEY, CDR2 SVGEGT. The CDR3 bases are TGTGCCAGCAGTTACGGCACCCCGACAGGGTACCCCTACGAGCAGTACTTC. Protein: CASSYGTPTGYPYEQYF.

Comments on this clone: The sample carries other DNA sequences with the same CDR3. The genes are TRBV7-2 and TRBJ1-3; D not resolved. V gave up 3 bases and J gave up 0 bases, with 3 bases separating them. This CDR3 region has 13 residues. Looked up from germline, CDR1 is SGHTA and CDR2 is FQGNSA. CDR3 DNA: TGTGCCAGCAGCTTTAACTCTGGAAACACCATATATTTT. Translated, it gives CASSFNSGNTIYF.

The V call is TRBV18, the J call TRBJ2-1; D is possibly TRBD1 (5 bases). V gave up 2 bases and J gave up 6 bases, with 11 bases separating them. The CDR3 totals 14 residues. Germline V CDR1 and CDR2: KGHSH, LQKENI. CDR3 sequence reads: CASSPGRQGNEQFF. In DNA, the CDR3 is TGTGCCAGCTCACCAGGGCGGCAGGGCAATGAGCAGTTCTTC.

The chain couples TRBV23-1 to TRBJ2-7; no clear D. TRBV23-1 is treated as an ORF (open reading frame) with a function not yet certain. The CDR3 is 10 amino acids. With 4 bases removed from V and 7 bases from J, the gap between germline ends came to 5 bases. CDR3 in amino acids: CASSPGEQYF. In DNA form, the CDR3 reads TGCGCCAGCAGTCCGGGTGAGCAGTACTTC.

This chain joins TRBV10-3 and TRBJ1-6; TRBD1 aligns across 9 bases. V was clipped by 11 bases and J by 6 bases; unmatched bases: 5. Germline V gene lookup returns CDR1 ENHRY and CDR2 SYGVKD. The CDR3 runs to 13 residues. This CDR3 reads CASRDRVNSPLHF. DNA of the CDR3: TGTGCCTCCAGGGACAGGGTTAATTCACCCCTCCACTTT.

The gene calls are TRBV19 and TRBJ1-2; 8 bases are a match to TRBD1. This CDR3 contains 13 residues. Trimming cost V 5 bases and J 5 bases; bases outside gene matches: 4. In germline, CDR1 is LNHDA, CDR2 SQIVND (reference sequence). The CDR3 nucleotides read TGTGCCAGTAGTCCCGGACAGGGATATGGCTACACCTTC. This codes for CASSPGQGYGYTF.

The chain recombines TRBV11-2 with TRBJ1-5, with TRBD1 as a possible D gene (5 bases). Trimming left V 1 base short and J 0 bases short, with 7 bases between. CDR1 SGHAT and CDR2 FQNNGV come from the germline V gene. CDR3 length equals 15 residues. The CDR3 protein is CASSLGDSSNQPQHF. The CDR3 region has the DNA TGTGCCAGCAGCTTAGGTGACAGTAGCAATCAGCCCCAGCATTTT.

The chain couples TRBV6-1 to TRBJ2-7; TRBD2 aligns across 12 bases. Looked up from germline, CDR1 is MNHNS and CDR2 is SASEGT. The CDR3 length is 15 residues. The V segment lost 3 bases and the J segment 7 bases; nucleotides outside the gene matches: 7. For the CDR3, the DNA is TGTGCCAGCAGTGAGATTGCGACTAGCGGGGGAGAGCAGTACTTC. Encoded protein: CASSEIATSGGEQYF.

This rearrangement joins TRBV5-6 to TRBJ2-1, with a tentative D call TRBD1 (5 bases). Trimming shortened V by 5 bases and J by 5 bases, and 17 bases separated the two germline ends. Germline V CDR1 and CDR2: SGHDT, YYEEEE. The CDR3 has 15 residues. The CDR3 here is CASRGLAGNNNEQFF. The CDR3 DNA reads TGTGCCAGCAGAGGTCTTGCAGGGAACAACAATGAGCAGTTCTTC.

The genes are TRBV7-8 and TRBJ1-1, with 8 bases aligning to TRBD1. The length of the CDR3 is 13 residues. Germline-derived CDR1 and CDR2 are SGHVS and FQNEAQ. V gave up 0 bases and J gave up 7 bases; unmatched junction bases: 1. CDR3 loop: CASSLAGTGEAFF. CDR3 in DNA: TGTGCCAGCAGCTTAGCCGGGACAGGTGAAGCTTTCTTT.

V is TRBV5-1 and J is TRBJ1-3; D may be TRBD1 (6 bases). This CDR3 comprises 15 residues. Trimming removed 5 bases at V and 0 bases at J, with 12 bases between. Germline V lookup: CDR1 SGHRS, CDR2 YFSETQ. The CDR3 is CASRIAGVSGNTIYF. Written as DNA, the CDR3 is TGCGCCAGCAGAATTGCAGGGGTCTCTGGAAACACCATATATTTT. Full variable domain (missing parts from reference TRBV5-1 and TRBJ1-3): KAGVTQTPRYLIKTRGQQVTLSCSPISGHRSVSWYQQTPGQGLQFLFEYFSETQRNKGNFPGRFSGRQFSNSRSEMNVSTLELGDSALYLCASRIAGVSGNTIYFGEGSWLTVV.

J is TRBJ1-1 and V is TRBV6-5, with D tentatively TRBD1 (6 bases). The germline V gene encodes CDR1 MNHEY and CDR2 SVGAGI. The ends were cut back, 7 bases at V and 4 bases at J, with 13 bases in the middle. The CDR3 consists of 13 residues. The CDR3 is CASILPGVTEAFF. The CDR3 DNA follows: TGTGCCAGCATTCTCCCAGGGGTCACTGAAGCTTTCTTT.

This rearrangement joins TRBV27 to TRBJ1-6; a weak D match, TRBD1 (5 bases). Germline V gene lookup returns CDR1 MNHEY and CDR2 SMNVEV (reference sequence). Trimming pared 8 bases from V and 6 bases from J, leaving 14 bases between. The CDR3 runs 14 residues. The CDR3 nucleotides are TGTGCCAGCTCTTTAGGGGAGGGTAATTCACCCCTCCACTTT. It codes for CASSLGEGNSPLHF.

The chain combines TRBV18 with TRBJ1-1; D gene uncertain. V dropped 4 bases and J dropped 6 bases, with 15 bases sitting between them. CDR3 length: 14 amino acids. The germline gives CDR1 KGHSH, CDR2 LQKENI. The CDR3 loop reads CASSRTGGDAEAFF. The DNA of the CDR3 is TGTGCCAGCTCACGGACCGGAGGAGACGCTGAAGCTTTCTTT.

The rearrangement links TRBV6-5 to TRBJ1-5; no clear D gene. Trimming took 10 bases from V and 9 from J, leaving 13 bases between them. This CDR3 region has 11 residues. From germline, CDR1 is MNHEY and CDR2 SVGAGI. The DNA of the CDR3 is TGTGCCACCAGGTCCGGCGGGCCCCAGCATTTT. Its protein is CATRSGGPQHF.

This clone turned up a few times. The V gene is TRBV3-1 (or the pseudogene TRBV3-2), the J gene TRBJ2-5, with D possibly matching TRBD1 (6 bases). This CDR3 comprises 15 residues. Per germline, CDR1 LGHDT and CDR2 YNNKEL (reference sequence). V was shortened by 1 base and J by 5 bases, with 14 bases between the two germline ends. This CDR3 reads CASSQVSGARETQYF. The CDR3 DNA reads TGTGCCAGCAGCCAAGTGTCAGGGGCGAGGGAGACCCAGTACTTC.